This is a list of T cell receptor beta chains from one sample in a study of blood T cell repertoires in COVID-19. TCRdb's copy holds only in-frame clones and misses some; the assay was immunoSEQ multiplex PCR. The sample lists 150,000 to 200,000 clones, approximately 80% occurring once. Sample: PBMCs or T cells enriched from blood (not recorded which). The receptors here all came from a man between 60 and 70 years old who had been exposed to COVID-19. CDR3s include the opening cysteine and the closing phenylalanine or tryptophan. A D gene is named only where the DNA matches it firmly.

D gene	V gene	J gene	CDR3 DNA	CDR3 protein
TRBD1	TRBV28	TRBJ2-5	TGTGCCGCCCTCGGACAGGGGCCGGGAGAGACCCAGTACTTC	CAALGQGPGETQYF
-	TRBV2	TRBJ1-2	TGTGCCAGCAGGGCAGGGGAGAATAATGGCTACACCTTC	CASRAGENNGYTF
-	TRBV6-5	TRBJ2-7	TGTGCCAGCAGTTACTCCCAGGGTGCCTACGAGCAGTACTTC	CASSYSQGAYEQYF
TRBD2	TRBV20-1	TRBJ2-1	TGCAGTGCTAGTAAGGGACTAGCGGGAGGGCACAATGAGCAGTTCTTC	CSASKGLAGGHNEQFF
TRBD2	TRBV6-5	TRBJ2-7	TGTGCCAGCAGTTCCAGGACTAGCGGGGACTACGAGCAGTACTTC	CASSSRTSGDYEQYF
-	TRBV12-3/TRBV12-4	TRBJ1-1	TGTGCCAGCAGTTTTGCCAGGGCACGCATCTTT	CASSFARARIF
TRBD2	TRBV19	TRBJ2-7	TGTGCCAGTAGTAAGTTATTAGCGGGAGTCTACGAGCAGTACTTC	CASSKLLAGVYEQYF
-	TRBV12-5	TRBJ2-7	TGTGCTAGTGGGGGGGCTGGCAGGTCTGCCTACGAGCAGTACTTC	CASGGAGRSAYEQYF
TRBD2	TRBV5-1	TRBJ2-5	TGCGCCAGCACCTCCATACTAGCGGGATCAAAAGAGACCCAGTACTTC	CASTSILAGSKETQYF
TRBD1	TRBV6-5	TRBJ1-5	TGTGCCATCGCGACAGGGATAATGGGGGTCCAGCCCCAGCATTTT	CAIATGIMGVQPQHF
-	TRBV4-2	TRBJ1-5	TGTGCCAGCAGCCAAGATACGGGAGACAATCAGCCCCAGCATTTT	CASSQDTGDNQPQHF